This T cell receptor (beta chain) was documented in a study of T cells in Graves' hyperthyroidism and ophthalmopathy. Across the whole study: Peripheral blood was collected at initial diagnosis, before any treatment. General study points: Within blood appeared most thyroid clonotypes that had expanded above 0.001. Through a model of 13 V-J features, ophthalmopathy was separated from stable hyperthyroidism.

Comments on this clonotype: The antigen is undetermined.

The ends lost 4 bases at V and 4 bases at J; junction bases unmatched: 6. Germline values: CDR1 SGHAT, CDR2 FQNNGV. The CDR3 totals 15 residues. Disease duration under 2 months; hyperthyroidism patients were aged 18 to 65. RNA transcripts gave rise to amplified TCR beta CDR3 regions. The HTBI set primed first-round TCR CDR3 RT-PCR. TCRdb reprocessed the multiplex PCR reads with MiXCR, giving one entry per CDR3 protein. This sample carries roughly 350,000 distinct CDR3 sequences, around 13% of them seen once, and the ten largest clones take 20% to 25%. Sequenced material: blood. The V gene is TRBV11-2, the J gene TRBJ2-1; TRBD1 matches at 8 bases. This receptor was taken from a woman in her twenties or thirties with Graves' hyperthyroidism. CDR3: CASSYTGGGYNEQFF. In DNA form, the CDR3 reads TGTGCCAGCAGCTACACAGGGGGAGGATACAATGAGCAGTTCTTC.